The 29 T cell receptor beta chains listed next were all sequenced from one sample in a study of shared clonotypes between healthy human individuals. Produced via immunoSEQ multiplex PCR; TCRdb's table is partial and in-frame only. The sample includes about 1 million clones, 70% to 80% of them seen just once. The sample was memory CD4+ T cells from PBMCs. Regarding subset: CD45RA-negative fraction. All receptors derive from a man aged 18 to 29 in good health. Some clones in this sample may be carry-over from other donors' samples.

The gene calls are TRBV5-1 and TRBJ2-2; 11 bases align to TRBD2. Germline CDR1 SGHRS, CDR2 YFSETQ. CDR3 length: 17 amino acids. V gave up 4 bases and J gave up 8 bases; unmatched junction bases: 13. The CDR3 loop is CASSPPWGTSGSGELFF. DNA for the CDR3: TGCGCCAGCAGCCCTCCGTGGGGTACTAGCGGGAGTGGGGAGCTGTTTTTT.

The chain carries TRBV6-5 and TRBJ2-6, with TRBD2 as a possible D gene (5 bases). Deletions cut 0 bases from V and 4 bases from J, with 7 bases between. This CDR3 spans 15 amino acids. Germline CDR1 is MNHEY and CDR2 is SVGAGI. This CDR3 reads CASSYSGRGANVLTF. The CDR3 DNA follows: TGTGCCAGCAGTTACTCGGGGAGAGGGGCCAACGTCCTGACTTTC.

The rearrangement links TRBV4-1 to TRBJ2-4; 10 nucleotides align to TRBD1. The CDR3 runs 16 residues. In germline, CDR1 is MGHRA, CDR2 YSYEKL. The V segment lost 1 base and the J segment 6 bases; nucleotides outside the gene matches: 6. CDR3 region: CASSQGTGGAANIQYF. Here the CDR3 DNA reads TGCGCCAGCAGCCAAGGGACAGGGGGGGCGGCAAACATTCAGTACTTC.

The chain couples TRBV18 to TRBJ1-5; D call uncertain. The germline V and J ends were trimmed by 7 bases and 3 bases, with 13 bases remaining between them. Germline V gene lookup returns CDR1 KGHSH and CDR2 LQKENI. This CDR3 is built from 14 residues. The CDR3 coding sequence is TGTGCCAGCTGCACCCAGGCCCTCAATCAGCCCCAGCATTTT. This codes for CASCTQALNQPQHF. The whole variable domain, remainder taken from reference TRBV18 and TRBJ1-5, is NAGVMQNPRHLVRRRGQEARLRCSPMKGHSHVYWYRQLPEEGLKFMVYLQKENIIDESGMPKERFSAEFPKEGPSILRIQQVVRGDSAAYFCASCTQALNQPQHFGDGTRLSIL.

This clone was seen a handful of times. The CDR3 bases are TGTGCCAGCAGCTTGTCCACGTCTAGCTCCTACGAGCAGTACTTC. It codes for CASSLSTSSSYEQYF. The chain is built from TRBV5-4 and TRBJ2-7; D unresolved. The V end lost 1 base, the J end lost 0 bases, and 11 bases lay between the germline ends. This CDR3 has 15 residues. Germline V gene data show CDR1 as SGHNT and CDR2 as YYREEE (reference sequence).

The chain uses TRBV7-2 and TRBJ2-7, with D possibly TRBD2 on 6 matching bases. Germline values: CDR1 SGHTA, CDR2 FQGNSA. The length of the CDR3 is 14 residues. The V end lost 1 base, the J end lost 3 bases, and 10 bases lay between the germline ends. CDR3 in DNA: TGTGCCAGCAGCTTAGGACTAGAATACTACGAGCAGTACTTC. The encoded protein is CASSLGLEYYEQYF.

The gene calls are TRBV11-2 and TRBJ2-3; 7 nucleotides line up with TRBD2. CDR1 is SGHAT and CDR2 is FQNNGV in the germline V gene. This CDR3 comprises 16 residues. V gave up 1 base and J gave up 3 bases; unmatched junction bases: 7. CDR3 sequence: CASSLVVGGVTDTQYF. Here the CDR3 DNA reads TGTGCCAGCAGCTTAGTGGTTGGGGGGGTAACAGATACGCAGTATTTT.

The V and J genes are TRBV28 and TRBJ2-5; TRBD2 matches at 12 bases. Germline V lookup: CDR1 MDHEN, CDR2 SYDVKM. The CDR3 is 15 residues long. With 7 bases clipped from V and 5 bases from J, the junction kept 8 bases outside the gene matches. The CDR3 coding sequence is TGTGCCAGCACCCTAGCGGGGGGGTGGCGCGAGACCCAGTACTTC. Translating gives CASTLAGGWRETQYF.

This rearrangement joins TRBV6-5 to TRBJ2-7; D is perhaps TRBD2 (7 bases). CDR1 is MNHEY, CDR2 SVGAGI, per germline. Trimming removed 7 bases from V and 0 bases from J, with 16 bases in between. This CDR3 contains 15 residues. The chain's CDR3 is CASKAGAKSSYEQYF. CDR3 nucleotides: TGTGCCAGCAAGGCGGGGGCCAAAAGCTCCTACGAGCAGTACTTC.

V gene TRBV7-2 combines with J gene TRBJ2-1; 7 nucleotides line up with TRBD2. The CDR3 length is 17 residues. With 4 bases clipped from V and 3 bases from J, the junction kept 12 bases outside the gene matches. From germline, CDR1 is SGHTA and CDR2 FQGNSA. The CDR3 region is CASSSSGTTALYNEQFF. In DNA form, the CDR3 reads TGTGCCAGCAGCTCCTCCGGGACTACTGCCCTCTACAATGAGCAGTTCTTC.

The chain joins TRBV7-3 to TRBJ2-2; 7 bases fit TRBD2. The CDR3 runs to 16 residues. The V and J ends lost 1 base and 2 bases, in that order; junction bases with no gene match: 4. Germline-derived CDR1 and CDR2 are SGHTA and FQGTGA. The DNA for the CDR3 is TGTGCCAGCAGCTTAAAGCCGGGACTAAACACCGGGGAGCTGTTTTTT. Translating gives CASSLKPGLNTGELFF.

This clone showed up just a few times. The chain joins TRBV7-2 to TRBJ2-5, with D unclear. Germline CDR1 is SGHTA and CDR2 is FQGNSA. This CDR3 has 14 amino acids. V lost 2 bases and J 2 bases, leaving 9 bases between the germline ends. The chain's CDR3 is CASSLRATQETQYF. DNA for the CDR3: TGTGCCAGCAGCTTAAGGGCAACTCAAGAGACCCAGTACTTC.

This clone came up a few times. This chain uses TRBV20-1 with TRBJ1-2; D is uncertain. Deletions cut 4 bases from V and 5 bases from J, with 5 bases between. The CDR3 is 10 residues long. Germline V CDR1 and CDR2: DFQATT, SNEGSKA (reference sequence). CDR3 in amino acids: CSAIEYGYTF. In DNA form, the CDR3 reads TGCAGTGCTATCGAATATGGCTACACCTTC.

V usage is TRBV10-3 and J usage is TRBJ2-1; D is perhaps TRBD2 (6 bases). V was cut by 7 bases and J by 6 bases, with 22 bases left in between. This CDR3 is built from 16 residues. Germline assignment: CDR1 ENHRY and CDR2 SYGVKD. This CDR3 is CAITRQGGNPPNEQFF. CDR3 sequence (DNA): TGTGCCATCACCCGGCAAGGCGGGAACCCCCCCAATGAGCAGTTCTTC.

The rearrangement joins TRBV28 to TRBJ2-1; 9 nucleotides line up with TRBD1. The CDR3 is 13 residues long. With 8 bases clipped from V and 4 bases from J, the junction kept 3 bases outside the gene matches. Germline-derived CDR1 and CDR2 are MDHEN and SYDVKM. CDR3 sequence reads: CASAGQGYNEQFF. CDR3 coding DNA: TGTGCCAGCGCGGGACAGGGATACAATGAGCAGTTCTTC.

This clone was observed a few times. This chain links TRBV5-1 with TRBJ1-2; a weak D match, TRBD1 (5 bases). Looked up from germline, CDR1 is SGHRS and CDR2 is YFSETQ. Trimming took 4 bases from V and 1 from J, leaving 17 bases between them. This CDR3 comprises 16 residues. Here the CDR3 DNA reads TGCGCCAGCAGCACGAGGGGTCGGTTAGATAACTATGGCTACACCTTC. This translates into CASSTRGRLDNYGYTF.

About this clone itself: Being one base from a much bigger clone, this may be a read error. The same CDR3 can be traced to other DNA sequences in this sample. CDR3 amino acids: CASSLAGTGEETQYF. The CDR3 DNA sequence: TGCGCCAGCAGCTTGGCAGGGACAGGGGAAGAGACCCAGTACTTC. J is TRBJ2-5 and V is TRBV5-1, with 10 bases lining up with TRBD1. The CDR3 runs to 15 residues. After removal of 0 bases from V and 3 bases from J, the junction contained 2 bases not matched to a gene. The germline CDR1 and CDR2 sequences are SGHRS and YFSETQ. Together with reference TRBV5-1 and TRBJ2-5, the CDR3 gives the full variable domain: KAGVTQTPRYLIKTRGQQVTLSCSPISGHRSVSWYQQTPGQGLQFLFEYFSETQRNKGNFPGRFSGRQFSNSRSEMNVSTLELGDSALYLCASSLAGTGEETQYFGPGTRLLVL.

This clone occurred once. The DNA for the CDR3 is TGTGCCTGGAGTAGGGCCGCGGTCGGGGAGCTGTTTTTT. This codes for CAWSRAAVGELFF. V gene TRBV30 combines with J gene TRBJ2-2, with unresolved D. CDR3 length: 13 amino acids. Trimming left V 2 bases short and J 7 bases short, with 11 bases between. In germline, CDR1 is GTSNPN, CDR2 SVGIG (reference sequence).

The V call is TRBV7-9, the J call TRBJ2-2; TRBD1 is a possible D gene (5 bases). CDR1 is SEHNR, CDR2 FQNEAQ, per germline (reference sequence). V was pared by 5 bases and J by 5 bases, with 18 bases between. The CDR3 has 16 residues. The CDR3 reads CASSQTQGKRTGELFF. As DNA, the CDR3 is TGTGCCAGCAGCCAGACTCAGGGAAAAAGAACCGGGGAGCTGTTTTTT.

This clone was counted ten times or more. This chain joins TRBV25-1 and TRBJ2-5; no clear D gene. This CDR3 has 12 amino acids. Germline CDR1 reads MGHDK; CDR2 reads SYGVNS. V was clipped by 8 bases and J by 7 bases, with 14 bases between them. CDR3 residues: CASGSGKGTQYF. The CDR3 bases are TGTGCCAGCGGAAGTGGGAAGGGGACCCAGTACTTC.

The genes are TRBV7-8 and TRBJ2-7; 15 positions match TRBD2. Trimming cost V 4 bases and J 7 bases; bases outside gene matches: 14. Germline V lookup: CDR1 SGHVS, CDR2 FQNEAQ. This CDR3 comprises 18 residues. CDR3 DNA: TGTGCCAGCAGCTCCGGACTAGCGGGAGGGTTTTTAAAGTCGGAGCAGTACTTC. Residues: CASSSGLAGGFLKSEQYF.

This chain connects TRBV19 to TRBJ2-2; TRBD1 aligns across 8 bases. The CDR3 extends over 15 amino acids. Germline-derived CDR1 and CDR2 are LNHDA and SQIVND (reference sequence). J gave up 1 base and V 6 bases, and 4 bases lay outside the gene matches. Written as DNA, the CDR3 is TGTGCCAGTAGAAGAGGACAGGGGAACACCGGGGAGCTGTTTTTT. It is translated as CASRRGQGNTGELFF. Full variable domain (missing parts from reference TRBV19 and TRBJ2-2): DGGITQSPKYLFRKEGQNVTLSCEQNLNHDAMYWYRQDPGQGLRLIYYSQIVNDFQKGDIAEGYSVSREKKESFPLTVTSAQKNPTAFYLCASRRGQGNTGELFFGEGSRLTVL.

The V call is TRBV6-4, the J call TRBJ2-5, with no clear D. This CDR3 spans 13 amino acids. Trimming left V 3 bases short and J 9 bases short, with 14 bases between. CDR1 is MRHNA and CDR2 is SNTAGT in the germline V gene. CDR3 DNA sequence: TGTGCCAGCAGTGAATCCCCACGAGAACCCCAGTACTTC. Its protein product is CASSESPREPQYF.

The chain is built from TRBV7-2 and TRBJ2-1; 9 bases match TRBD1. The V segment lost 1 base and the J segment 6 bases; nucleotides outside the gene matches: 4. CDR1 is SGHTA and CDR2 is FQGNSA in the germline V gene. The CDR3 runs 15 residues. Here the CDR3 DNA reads TGTGCCAGCAGCTTAGATGGGGGACAGGGCAATGAGCAGTTCTTC. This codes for CASSLDGGQGNEQFF.

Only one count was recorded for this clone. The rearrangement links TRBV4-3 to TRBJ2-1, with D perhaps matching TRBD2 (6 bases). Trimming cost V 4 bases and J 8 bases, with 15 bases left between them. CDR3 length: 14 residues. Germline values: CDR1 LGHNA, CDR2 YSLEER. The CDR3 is CASSRPGGGDEQFF. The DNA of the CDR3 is TGCGCCAGCAGCCGCCCCGGGGGAGGAGATGAGCAGTTCTTC.

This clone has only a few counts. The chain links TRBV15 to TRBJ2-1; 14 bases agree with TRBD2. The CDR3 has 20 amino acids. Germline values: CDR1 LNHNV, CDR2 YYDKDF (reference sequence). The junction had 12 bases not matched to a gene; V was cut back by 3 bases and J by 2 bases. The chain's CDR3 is CATSSLGTSGRSRAYNEQFF. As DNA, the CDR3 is TGTGCCACCAGCAGTCTCGGGACTAGCGGGAGAAGTAGGGCCTACAATGAGCAGTTCTTC.

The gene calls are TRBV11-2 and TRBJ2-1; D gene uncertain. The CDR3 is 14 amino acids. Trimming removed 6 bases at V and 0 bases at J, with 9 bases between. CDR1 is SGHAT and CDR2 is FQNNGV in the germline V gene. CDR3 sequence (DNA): TGTGCCAGCAGTACACGGAGCTCCTACAATGAGCAGTTCTTC. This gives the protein CASSTRSSYNEQFF.

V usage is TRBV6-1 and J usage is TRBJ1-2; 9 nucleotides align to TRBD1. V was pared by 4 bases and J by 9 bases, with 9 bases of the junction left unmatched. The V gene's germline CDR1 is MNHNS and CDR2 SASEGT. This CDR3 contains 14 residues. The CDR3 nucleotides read TGTGCCAGCAGTGCCGGGACAGGGAGTAGGAGCTACACCTTC. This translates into CASSAGTGSRSYTF.

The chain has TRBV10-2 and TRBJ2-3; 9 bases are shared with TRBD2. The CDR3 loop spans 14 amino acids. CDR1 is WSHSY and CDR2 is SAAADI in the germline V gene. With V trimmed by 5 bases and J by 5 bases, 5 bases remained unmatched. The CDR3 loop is CASSPRLAVDTQYF. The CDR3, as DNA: TGCGCCAGCAGTCCGAGACTAGCGGTAGATACGCAGTATTTT.